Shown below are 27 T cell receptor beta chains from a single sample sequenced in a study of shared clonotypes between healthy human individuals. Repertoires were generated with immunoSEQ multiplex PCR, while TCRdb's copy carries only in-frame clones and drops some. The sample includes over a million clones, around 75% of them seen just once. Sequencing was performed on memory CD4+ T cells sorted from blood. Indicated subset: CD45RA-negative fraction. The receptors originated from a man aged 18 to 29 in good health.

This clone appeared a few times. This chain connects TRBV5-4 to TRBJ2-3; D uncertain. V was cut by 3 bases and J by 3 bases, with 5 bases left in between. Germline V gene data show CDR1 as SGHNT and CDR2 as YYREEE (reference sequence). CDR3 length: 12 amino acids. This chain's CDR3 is CASSSHTDTQYF. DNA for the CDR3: TGTGCCAGCAGCTCTCATACAGATACGCAGTATTTT.

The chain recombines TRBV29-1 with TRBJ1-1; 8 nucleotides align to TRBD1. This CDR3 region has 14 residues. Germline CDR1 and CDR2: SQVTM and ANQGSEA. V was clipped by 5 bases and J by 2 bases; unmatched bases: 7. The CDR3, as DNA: TGCAGCGTTCGTCCATCAGGGGGCAACACTGAAGCTTTCTTT. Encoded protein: CSVRPSGGNTEAFF.

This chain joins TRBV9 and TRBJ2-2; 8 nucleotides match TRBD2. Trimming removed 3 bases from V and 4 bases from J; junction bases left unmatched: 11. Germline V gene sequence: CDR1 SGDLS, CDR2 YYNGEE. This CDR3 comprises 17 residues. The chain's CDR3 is CASSEPSGGLFTGELFF. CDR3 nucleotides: TGTGCCAGCAGCGAGCCGAGCGGGGGCCTATTCACCGGGGAGCTGTTTTTT.

The CDR3 protein is CASRSQETQYF. CDR3 nucleotides: TGTGCCTCACGGAGCCAAGAGACCCAGTACTTC. V gene TRBV10-3 combines with J gene TRBJ2-5; no firm D call. This CDR3 is built from 11 residues. Germline CDR1 is ENHRY and CDR2 is SYGVKD. V lost 11 bases to trimming and J lost 1 base, with 8 bases between them.

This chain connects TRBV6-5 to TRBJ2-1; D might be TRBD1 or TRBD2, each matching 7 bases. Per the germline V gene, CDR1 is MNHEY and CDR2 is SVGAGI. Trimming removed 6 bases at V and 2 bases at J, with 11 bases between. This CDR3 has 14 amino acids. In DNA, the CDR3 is TGTGCCAGCAGCAGGGGGGGCCCCTACAATGAGCAGTTCTTC. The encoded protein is CASSRGGPYNEQFF.

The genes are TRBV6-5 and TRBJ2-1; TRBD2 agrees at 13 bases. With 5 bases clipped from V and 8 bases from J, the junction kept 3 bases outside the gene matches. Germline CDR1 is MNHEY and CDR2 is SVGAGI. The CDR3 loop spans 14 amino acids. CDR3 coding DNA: TGTGCCAGCAGTCGGACTAGCGGGAGCGATGAGCAGTTCTTC. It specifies CASSRTSGSDEQFF.

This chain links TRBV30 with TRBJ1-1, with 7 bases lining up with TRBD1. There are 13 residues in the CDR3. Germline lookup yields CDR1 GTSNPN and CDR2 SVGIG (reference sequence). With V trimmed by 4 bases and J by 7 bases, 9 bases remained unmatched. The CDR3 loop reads CAWTFTGAHEAFF. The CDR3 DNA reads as TGTGCCTGGACTTTCACAGGGGCCCATGAAGCTTTCTTT. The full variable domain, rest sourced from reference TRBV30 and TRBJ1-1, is SQTIHQWPATLVQPVGSPLSLECTVEGTSNPNLYWYRQAAGRGLQLLFYSVGIGQISSEVPQNLSASRPQDRQFILSSKKLLLSDSGFYLCAWTFTGAHEAFFGQGTRLTVV.

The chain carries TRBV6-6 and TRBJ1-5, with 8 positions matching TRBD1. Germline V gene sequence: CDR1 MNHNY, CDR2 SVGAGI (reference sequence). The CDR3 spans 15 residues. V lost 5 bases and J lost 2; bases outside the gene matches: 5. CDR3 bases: TGTGCCAGCAGTCCCCCGGGACAGGGCAATCAGCCCCAGCATTTT. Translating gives CASSPPGQGNQPQHF.

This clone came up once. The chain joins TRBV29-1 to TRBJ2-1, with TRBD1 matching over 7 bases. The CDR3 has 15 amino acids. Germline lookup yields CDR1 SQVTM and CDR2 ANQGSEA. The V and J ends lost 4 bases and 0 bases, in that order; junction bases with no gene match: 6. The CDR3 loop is CSVVTGVSSYNEQFF. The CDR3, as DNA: TGCAGCGTTGTAACAGGGGTCAGCTCCTACAATGAGCAGTTCTTC.

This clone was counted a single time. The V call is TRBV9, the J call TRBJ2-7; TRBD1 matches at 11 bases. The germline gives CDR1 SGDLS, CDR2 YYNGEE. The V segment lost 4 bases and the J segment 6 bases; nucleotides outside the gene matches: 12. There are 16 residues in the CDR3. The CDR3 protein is CASSLSPGTGGFEQYF. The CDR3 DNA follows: TGTGCCAGCAGCCTAAGTCCCGGGACAGGGGGTTTCGAGCAGTACTTC.

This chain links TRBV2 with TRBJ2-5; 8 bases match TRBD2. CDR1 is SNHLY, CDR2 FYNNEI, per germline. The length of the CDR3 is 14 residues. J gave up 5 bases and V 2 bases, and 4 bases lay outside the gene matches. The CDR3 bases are TGTGCCAGCAGTGAATCCCGGGGGGGGGAGACCCAGTACTTC. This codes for CASSESRGGETQYF.

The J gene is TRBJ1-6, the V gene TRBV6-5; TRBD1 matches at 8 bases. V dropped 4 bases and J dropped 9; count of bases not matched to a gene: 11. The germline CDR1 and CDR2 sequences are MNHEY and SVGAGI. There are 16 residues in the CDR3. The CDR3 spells CASSSFPGQGASPLHF. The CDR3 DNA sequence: TGTGCCAGCAGTTCCTTCCCCGGACAGGGAGCTTCACCCCTCCACTTT.

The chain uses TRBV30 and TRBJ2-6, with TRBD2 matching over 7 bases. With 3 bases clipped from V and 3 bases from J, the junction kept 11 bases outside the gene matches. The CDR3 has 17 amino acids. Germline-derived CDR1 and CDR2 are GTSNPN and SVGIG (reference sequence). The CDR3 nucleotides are TGTGCCTGGAGGATGGGGGAGGGCCGTCTTGGGGCCAACGTCCTGACTTTC. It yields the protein CAWRMGEGRLGANVLTF.

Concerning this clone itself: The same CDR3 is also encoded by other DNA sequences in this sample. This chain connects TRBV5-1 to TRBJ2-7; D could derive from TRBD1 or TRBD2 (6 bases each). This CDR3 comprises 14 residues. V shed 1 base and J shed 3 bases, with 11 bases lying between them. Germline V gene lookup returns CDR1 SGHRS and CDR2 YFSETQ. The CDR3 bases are TGCGCCAGCAGCTTGAGGGGGGCCAGCTACGAGCAGTACTTC. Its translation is CASSLRGASYEQYF. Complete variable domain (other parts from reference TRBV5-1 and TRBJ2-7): KAGVTQTPRYLIKTRGQQVTLSCSPISGHRSVSWYQQTPGQGLQFLFEYFSETQRNKGNFPGRFSGRQFSNSRSEMNVSTLELGDSALYLCASSLRGASYEQYFGPGTRLTVT.

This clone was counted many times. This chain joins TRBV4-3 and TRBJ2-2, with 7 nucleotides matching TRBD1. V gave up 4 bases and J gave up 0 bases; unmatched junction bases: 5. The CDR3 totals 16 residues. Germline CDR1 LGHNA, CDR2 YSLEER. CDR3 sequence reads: CASSLRDSSNTGELFF. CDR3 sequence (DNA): TGCGCCAGCAGCCTCAGGGACAGTTCGAACACCGGGGAGCTGTTTTTT.

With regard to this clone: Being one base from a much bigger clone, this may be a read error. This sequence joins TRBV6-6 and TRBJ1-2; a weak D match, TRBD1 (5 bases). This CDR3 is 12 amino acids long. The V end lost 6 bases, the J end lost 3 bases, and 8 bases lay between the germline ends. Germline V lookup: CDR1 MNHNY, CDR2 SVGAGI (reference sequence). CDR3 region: CASSQGHYGYTF. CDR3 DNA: TGTGCCAGCAGCCAGGGACACTATGGCTACACCTTC.

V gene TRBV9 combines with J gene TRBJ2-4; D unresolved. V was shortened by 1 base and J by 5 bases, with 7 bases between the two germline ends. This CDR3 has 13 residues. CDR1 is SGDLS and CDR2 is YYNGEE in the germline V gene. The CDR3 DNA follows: TGTGCCAGCAGCGTATCGGCAGAAAACATTCAGTACTTC. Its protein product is CASSVSAENIQYF.

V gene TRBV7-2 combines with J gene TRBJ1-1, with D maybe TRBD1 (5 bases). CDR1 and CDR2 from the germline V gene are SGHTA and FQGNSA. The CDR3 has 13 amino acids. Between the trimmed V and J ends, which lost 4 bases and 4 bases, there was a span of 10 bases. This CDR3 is CASSWDYFTEAFF. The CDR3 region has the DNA TGTGCCAGCAGCTGGGACTATTTCACTGAAGCTTTCTTT.

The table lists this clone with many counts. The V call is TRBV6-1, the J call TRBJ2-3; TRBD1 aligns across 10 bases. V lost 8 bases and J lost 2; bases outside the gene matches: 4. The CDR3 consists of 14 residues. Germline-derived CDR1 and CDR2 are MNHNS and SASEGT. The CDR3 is CASDRGPFTDTQYF. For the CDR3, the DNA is TGTGCCAGCGACAGGGGGCCATTCACAGATACGCAGTATTTT.

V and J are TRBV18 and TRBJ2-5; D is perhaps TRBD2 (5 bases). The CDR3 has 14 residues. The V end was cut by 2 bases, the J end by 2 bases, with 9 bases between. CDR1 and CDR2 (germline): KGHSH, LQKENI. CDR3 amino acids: CASSPGRAQETQYF. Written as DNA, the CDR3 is TGTGCCAGCTCACCAGGGCGGGCTCAAGAGACCCAGTACTTC.

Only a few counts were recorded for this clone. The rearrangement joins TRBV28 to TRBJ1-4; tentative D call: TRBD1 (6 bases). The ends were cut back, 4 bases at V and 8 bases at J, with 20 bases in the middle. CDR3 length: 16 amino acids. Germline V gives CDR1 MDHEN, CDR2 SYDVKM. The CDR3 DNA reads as TGTGCCAGCAGTTCCGACTCAACAGGGTGGGGGGAAAAACTGTTTTTT. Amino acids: CASSSDSTGWGEKLFF.

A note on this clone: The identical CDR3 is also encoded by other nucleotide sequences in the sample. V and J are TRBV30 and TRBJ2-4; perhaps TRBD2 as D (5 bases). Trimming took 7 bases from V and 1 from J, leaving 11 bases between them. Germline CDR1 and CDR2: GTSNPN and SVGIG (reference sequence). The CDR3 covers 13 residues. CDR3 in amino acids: CASSGGAKNIQYF. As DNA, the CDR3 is TGTGCCTCCTCCGGAGGCGCCAAAAACATTCAGTACTTC.

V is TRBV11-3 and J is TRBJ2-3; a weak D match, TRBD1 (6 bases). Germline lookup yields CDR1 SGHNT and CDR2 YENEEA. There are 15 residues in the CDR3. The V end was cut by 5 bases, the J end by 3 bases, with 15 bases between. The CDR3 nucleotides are TGTGCCAGCAGCCTACAGGGAAAGGAAACAGATACGCAGTATTTT. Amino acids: CASSLQGKETDTQYF.

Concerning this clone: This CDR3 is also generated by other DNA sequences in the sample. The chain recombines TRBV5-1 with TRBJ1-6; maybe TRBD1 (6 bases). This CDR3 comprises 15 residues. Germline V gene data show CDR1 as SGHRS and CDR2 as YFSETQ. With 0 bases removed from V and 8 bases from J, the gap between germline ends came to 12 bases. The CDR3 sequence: CASSLVGGPDSPLHF. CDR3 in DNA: TGCGCCAGCAGCTTGGTCGGGGGGCCGGATTCACCCCTCCACTTT.

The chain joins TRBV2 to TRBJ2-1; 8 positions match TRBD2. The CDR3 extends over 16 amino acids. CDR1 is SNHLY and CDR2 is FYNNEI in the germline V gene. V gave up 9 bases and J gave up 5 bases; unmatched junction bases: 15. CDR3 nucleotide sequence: TGTGCCAGGGAGGCTACGGGGGGGTATTATGACAATGAGCAGTTCTTC. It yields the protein CAREATGGYYDNEQFF.

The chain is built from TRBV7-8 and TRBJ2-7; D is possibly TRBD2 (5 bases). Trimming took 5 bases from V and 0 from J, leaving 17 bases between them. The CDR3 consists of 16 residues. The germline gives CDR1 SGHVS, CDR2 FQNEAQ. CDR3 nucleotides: TGTGCCAGCAGCGTCGCGACCTCGGGGATCTCCTACGAGCAGTACTTC. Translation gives CASSVATSGISYEQYF.

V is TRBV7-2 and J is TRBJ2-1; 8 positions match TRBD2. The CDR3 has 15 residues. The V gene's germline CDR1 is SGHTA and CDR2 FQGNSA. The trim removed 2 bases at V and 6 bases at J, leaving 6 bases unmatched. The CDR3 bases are TGTGCCAGCAGCTTATTCGGCGGGAGGTTCAATGAGCAGTTCTTC. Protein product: CASSLFGGRFNEQFF.